The rows below give T cell receptor beta chains drawn from one sample of a study of monozygotic twins with inflammatory bowel disease. TCRdb reprocessed the 5' RACE reads and keeps a single row for each CDR3 protein, giving no DNA. The specimen's table records about 450,000 distinct CDR3 sequences. Sequencing was carried out using blood. The receptors were sampled from a human donor with ulcerative colitis or Crohn's disease, or a healthy co-twin of an affected twin (not recorded which). Both conserved end residues are part of each CDR3. The order of the fields is V gene, J gene, CDR3 protein.

>TRBV7-2|TRBJ2-3
CASSFRDIYTDTQYF
>TRBV3-1|TRBJ2-4
CASSRSQENIQYF
>TRBV30|TRBJ1-5
CAWSGGGGINQPQHF
>TRBV5-1|TRBJ1-2
CASSPGSYGYTF
>TRBV28|TRBJ2-3
CASSSGSRAGDTQYF
>TRBV5-1|TRBJ2-3
CASSPGLESTDTQYF
>TRBV6-5|TRBJ2-1
CASSSSGSYSYNEQFF
>TRBV15|TRBJ2-1
CATSRAASGVDEQFF
>TRBV4-3|TRBJ2-2
CASSQAVVGRADTGELFF
>TRBV4-3|TRBJ2-2
CASSQDSLAGVGTGELFF
>TRBV11-2|TRBJ2-1
CASSLDATTLSYNEQFF
>TRBV19|TRBJ2-1
CASSIPTSGRANEQFF
>TRBV9|TRBJ1-1
CASSAGMRDTREAFF
>TRBV19|TRBJ1-3
CANIEGFGNTIYF
>TRBV5-1|TRBJ2-1
CASSLGRQGWINEQFF
>TRBV5-6|TRBJ2-3
CASSVVRGWGTDTQYF
>TRBV25-1|TRBJ1-1
CASSDHRPTQNTEAFF
>TRBV7-2|TRBJ2-3
CASELWDTQYF
>TRBV7-8|TRBJ2-1
CASSTRSTSGAYNEQFF
>TRBV4-1|TRBJ1-2
CASSQDGEKFYGYTF
>TRBV7-9|TRBJ1-1
CASEGPGSGTEAFF
>TRBV5-1|TRBJ2-2
CASSSRQHLGQANTGELFF
>TRBV29-1|TRBJ2-1
CSVVGLAFYNEQFF
>TRBV7-6|TRBJ2-7
CASSRGDRTHSYEQYF
>TRBV5-1|TRBJ2-3
CASSLDGGPPDTQYF
>TRBV7-9|TRBJ2-7
CASSSDRGSYEQYF
>TRBV18|TRBJ2-1
CASSPYGTGVLDEQFF
>TRBV28|TRBJ2-3
CASRTGGPTDTQYF
>TRBV3-1|TRBJ2-2
CASSLPFVGAGELFF
>TRBV7-2|TRBJ2-7
CASSLSGTLPYEQYF
>TRBV9|TRBJ2-1
CASSGGSYKEREGVYNEQFF